This TCR beta chain was captured in a study of OX40 agonist ivuxolimab in advanced cancers. Study at large: Given to patients was ivuxolimab, an agonistic anti-OX40 (CD134) antibody. Aged roughly 23 to 80 with a mean of roughly 63 years, they were approximately 80% male. Overall study results and limits: Among some nonresponders, normalized T-cell clonal expansion was also low.

Comment on this clone: Its antigen is still unknown.

TCRdb's copy holds only in-frame clones and misses some; the assay was immunoSEQ multiplex PCR. The repertoire holds about 91,000 clones, with around 87% as singletons. This CDR3 has 16 amino acids. CDR1 and CDR2 from the germline V gene are MNHEY and SMNVEV (reference sequence). V gave up 5 bases and J gave up 0 bases, with 17 bases separating them. The sample was CD4+ or CD8+ T cells sorted from blood, taken in a trial of the OX40 agonist ivuxolimab. The chain combines TRBV27 with TRBJ2-7; the D gene is possibly TRBD2 (6 bases). The sequence was collected from an adult with an advanced solid tumor such as melanoma, head and neck, liver or kidney cancer. Here the CDR3 DNA reads TGTGCCAGCAGTCTTACCAGCGGGCTTAGCTCCTACGAGCAGTACTTC. This codes for CASSLTSGLSSYEQYF.